The rows below give T cell receptor beta chains drawn from one sample of a study of blood T cell repertoires in COVID-19. TCRdb's copy holds only in-frame clones and misses some; the assay was immunoSEQ multiplex PCR. The table lists fewer than 50,000 clones, about 82% of them singletons. What was sequenced was peripheral blood. These TCRs come from a man in his fifties or sixties with active COVID-19. CDR3s include the opening cysteine and the closing phenylalanine or tryptophan. A D gene is named only where the DNA matches it firmly. Size values are once, few and many counts, or a class for expanded clones, and some rows have none.

TRBV4-2,NA,NA,TRBJ2-7,CASSRGGTHTYEQYF,TGTGCCAGCAGCCGGGGCGGGACGCATACCTACGAGCAGTACTTC
TRBV6-5,NA,NA,TRBJ2-5,CASSYSLSQGQETQYF,TGTGCCAGCAGTTACTCTTTATCGCAGGGCCAAGAGACCCAGTACTTC
TRBV27,TRBD1,NA,TRBJ1-1,CASSWDRGTEAFF,TGTGCCAGCAGTTGGGACAGGGGCACTGAAGCTTTCTTT
TRBV6-2/TRBV6-3,TRBD2,NA,TRBJ2-3,CASSRRLAGARADTQYF,TGTGCCAGCAGCAGGAGACTAGCGGGGGCTCGAGCAGATACGCAGTATTTT
TRBV6-6,NA,NA,TRBJ2-1,CASSYSQGGEQFF,TGTGCCAGCAGTTACTCACAGGGTGGGGAGCAGTTCTTC
TRBV11-2,TRBD1,NA,TRBJ2-7,CASSLGQGAREQYF,TGTGCCAGCAGCTTAGGCCAGGGGGCGCGAGAGCAGTACTTC
TRBV19,TRBD2,NA,TRBJ2-5,CASSGGLGLPLCRETQYF,TGTGCCAGTAGTGGGGGACTAGGGCTGCCACTCTGTAGGGAGACCCAGTACTTC
TRBV5-4,TRBD2,NA,TRBJ2-5,CASSPGLAGAQETQYF,TGTGCCAGCAGCCCTGGTCTAGCGGGGGCCCAAGAGACCCAGTACTTC
TRBV28,TRBD1,NA,TRBJ1-2,CASTRRGGAGGYTF,TGTGCCAGCACCCGGAGAGGGGGCGCCGGTGGCTACACCTTC
TRBV5-1,NA,NA,TRBJ1-2,CASSLDRSDGYTF,TGCGCCAGCAGCTTGGACAGATCTGATGGCTACACCTTC
TRBV13,TRBD1,NA,TRBJ1-3,CASSYEGARDTIYF,TGTGCCAGCAGCTACGAGGGGGCAAGGGACACCATATATTTT
TRBV10-3,TRBD1,NA,TRBJ2-1,CAIRKAGTGDYNEQFF,TGTGCCATCAGAAAGGCCGGGACAGGGGACTACAATGAGCAGTTCTTC
TRBV6-5,NA,NA,TRBJ1-4,CASRWGATNEKLFF,TGTGCCAGCAGGTGGGGGGCAACTAATGAAAAACTGTTTTTT
TRBV29-1,TRBD1,NA,TRBJ2-7,CSVTGVLDYEQYF,TGCAGCGTCACAGGGGTGCTCGACTACGAGCAGTACTTC
TRBV12-3/TRBV12-4,NA,NA,TRBJ1-4,CASSPNEKLFF,TGTGCCAGCAGTCCGAATGAAAAACTGTTTTTT
TRBV4-3,NA,NA,TRBJ2-2,CASSQPISAGTGELFF,TGCGCCAGCAGCCAACCTATATCCGCCGGCACCGGGGAGCTGTTTTTT
TRBV6-2/TRBV6-3,TRBD1,NA,TRBJ1-3,CASRYRGSSGNTIYF,TGTGCCAGCAGGTACAGGGGGAGCTCTGGAAACACCATATATTTT
TRBV28,TRBD2,once,TRBJ2-7,CASSGVGTSGGWYEQYF,TGTGCCAGCAGTGGGGTTGGGACTAGCGGGGGGTGGTACGAGCAGTACTTC
TRBV19,NA,once,TRBJ1-3,CASRQDPGTDTIYF,TGTGCCAGTAGGCAGGACCCGGGAACGGACACCATATATTTT
TRBV4-3,NA,NA,TRBJ2-7,CASSQGRGPTYEQYF,TGCGCCAGCAGCCAAGGCAGGGGCCCCACCTACGAGCAGTACTTC
TRBV2,TRBD2,NA,TRBJ2-7,CASKASGGSYEQYF,TGTGCCAGCAAGGCTAGCGGGGGGTCCTACGAGCAGTACTTC
TRBV2,NA,NA,TRBJ1-4,CASRNPHGGFNEKLFF,TGTGCCAGCAGGAACCCCCACGGGGGTTTTAATGAAAAACTGTTTTTT
TRBV5-1,NA,NA,TRBJ1-5,CASSLGGGEPQHF,TGCGCCAGCAGCTTGGGGGGCGGGGAGCCCCAGCATTTT
TRBV6-5,TRBD1,NA,TRBJ1-1,CASRATGTVDREAFF,TGTGCCAGCAGGGCTACCGGGACAGTCGACCGGGAAGCTTTCTTT
TRBV27,NA,NA,TRBJ1-6,CASSFDRDSPLHF,TGTGCCAGCAGTTTTGATCGGGATTCACCCCTCCACTTT
TRBV5-1,NA,NA,TRBJ2-2,CASNQGWITGELFF,TGCGCCAGTAACCAGGGGTGGATCACCGGGGAGCTGTTTTTT
TRBV19,TRBD1,NA,TRBJ2-3,CASNRWDSPDTQYF,TGTGCCAGTAATCGATGGGACAGTCCAGATACGCAGTATTTT
TRBV15,NA,NA,TRBJ1-2,CATSRGIGGGGYTF,TGTGCCACCAGCAGGGGGATTGGGGGCGGTGGCTACACCTTC
TRBV19,TRBD2,NA,TRBJ2-4,CASSAGVGTSGNIQYF,TGTGCCAGTAGTGCTGGCGTAGGGACTAGCGGAAACATTCAGTACTTC
TRBV19,TRBD1,NA,TRBJ1-1,CASSIARTGGQAFF,TGTGCCAGTAGTATAGCCAGGACAGGGGGACAAGCTTTCTTT
TRBV24-1,NA,NA,TRBJ1-3,CATSQGSGNTIYF,TGTGCCACCAGCCAGGGCTCTGGAAACACCATATATTTT